This section outlines one T cell receptor (beta chain) sequence together with its context. This sample is drawn from a study of monozygotic twins with inflammatory bowel disease. The draw for each donor consisted of a single 2.5 ml blood sample. TCRdb reprocessed the 5' RACE reads and keeps a single row for each CDR3 protein, giving no DNA. The record lists around 380,000 distinct CDR3 sequences, of which the ten most abundant hold around 2.3%. The CDR3 is made up of 14 amino acids. Germline assignment: CDR1 DFQATT and CDR2 SNEGSKA (reference sequence). The specimen was blood. J is TRBJ1-6 and V is TRBV20-1; TCRdb returns TRBD1, unconfirmable since there is no DNA. The sequence was obtained from a human donor with ulcerative colitis or Crohn's disease, or a healthy co-twin of an affected twin (not recorded which). The CDR3 sequence: CSARANRGNSPLHF.